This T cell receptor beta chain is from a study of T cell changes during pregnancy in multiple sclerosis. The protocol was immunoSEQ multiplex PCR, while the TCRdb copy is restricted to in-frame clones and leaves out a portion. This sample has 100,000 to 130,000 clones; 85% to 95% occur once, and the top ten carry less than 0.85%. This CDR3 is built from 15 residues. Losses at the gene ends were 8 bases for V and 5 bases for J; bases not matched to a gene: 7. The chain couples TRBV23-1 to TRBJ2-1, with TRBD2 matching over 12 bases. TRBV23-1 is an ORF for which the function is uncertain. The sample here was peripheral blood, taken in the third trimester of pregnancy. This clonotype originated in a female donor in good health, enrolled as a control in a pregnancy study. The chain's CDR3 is CASHTSGGMHNEQFF. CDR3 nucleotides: TGCGCCAGCCATACTAGCGGGGGGATGCACAATGAGCAGTTCTTC.